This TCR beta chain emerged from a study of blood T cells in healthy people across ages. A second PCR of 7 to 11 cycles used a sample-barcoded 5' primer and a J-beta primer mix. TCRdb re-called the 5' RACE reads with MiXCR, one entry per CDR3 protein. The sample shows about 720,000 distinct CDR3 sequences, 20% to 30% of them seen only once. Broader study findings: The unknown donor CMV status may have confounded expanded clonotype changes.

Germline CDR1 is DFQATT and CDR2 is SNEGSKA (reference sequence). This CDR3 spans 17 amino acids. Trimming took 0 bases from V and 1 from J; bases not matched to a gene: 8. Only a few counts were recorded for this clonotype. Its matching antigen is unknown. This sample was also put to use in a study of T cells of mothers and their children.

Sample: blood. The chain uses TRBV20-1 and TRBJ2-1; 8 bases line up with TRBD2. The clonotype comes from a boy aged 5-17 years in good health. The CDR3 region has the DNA TGCAGTGCTAGAGATAGAAAGGGACTAGAGTCCTACAATGAGCAGTTCTTC. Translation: CSARDRKGLESYNEQFF.